These T cell receptor beta chains were read from a single sample in a study of T cells in Graves' hyperthyroidism and ophthalmopathy. A single record per CDR3 protein comes from TCRdb applying MiXCR to the multiplex PCR reads. The data hold 300,000 to 450,000 distinct CDR3 sequences, with approximately 25% observed a single time. The sample consisted of blood. These TCRs come from a man between 50 and 59 years old with Graves' hyperthyroidism. CDR3s include the opening cysteine and the closing phenylalanine or tryptophan. The D gene is left open where the match is weak. Only part of the rows carry a size: once, few, many, or a class if the clone is expanded.

CDR3: CASSIGRGERREQYF
DNA: TGCGCCAGCAGTATCGGCAGGGGAGAAAGGCGCGAGCAGTACTTC
J: TRBJ2-7
D: -
V: TRBV5-1
size: -

CDR3: CASSLSDEQGGELFF
DNA: TGTGCCAGCAGCTTATCCGATGAACAAGGCGGGGAGCTGTTTTTT
J: TRBJ2-2
D: -
V: TRBV7-3
size: -

CDR3: CASSWAPFSQPFSHNQPQHF
DNA: TGTGCCAGCAGTTGGGCACCGTTCTCCCAACCATTTTCCCATAATCAGCCCCAGCATTTT
J: TRBJ1-5
D: -
V: TRBV12-3/TRBV12-4
size: -

CDR3: CASTPSEDRHGYTF
DNA: TGTGCCAGCACCCCAAGCGAGGATCGACATGGCTACACCTTC
J: TRBJ1-2
D: -
V: TRBV7-9
size: few

CDR3: CASTHRGLAGAETQYF
DNA: TGTGCCAGCACCCATAGAGGACTAGCGGGAGCGGAGACCCAGTACTTC
J: TRBJ2-5
D: TRBD2
V: TRBV27
size: many

CDR3: CSAQLQGVVETQYF
DNA: TGCAGTGCTCAGCTACAGGGGGTGGTAGAGACCCAGTACTTC
J: TRBJ2-5
D: TRBD1
V: TRBV20-1
size: -

CDR3: CAISAGGDYGYTF
DNA: TGTGCCATCAGTGCCGGGGGCGACTATGGCTACACCTTC
J: TRBJ1-2
D: -
V: TRBV12-3/TRBV12-4
size: -

CDR3: CASRYEEARSQPQHF
DNA: TGTGCCAGCAGGTACGAAGAGGCCAGGAGTCAGCCCCAGCATTTT
J: TRBJ1-5
D: -
V: TRBV6-9
size: -

CDR3: CASSPSGSGELFF
DNA: TGTGCCAGCTCACCATCCGGGTCCGGGGAGCTGTTTTTT
J: TRBJ2-2
D: -
V: TRBV18
size: -

CDR3: CASSSGGGRGNIQYF
DNA: TGTGCCAGCAGCTCAGGAGGGGGGCGGGGGAACATTCAGTACTTC
J: TRBJ2-4
D: -
V: TRBV7-2
size: -

CDR3: CASSMQATYNQPQHF
DNA: TGTGCCAGCAGCATGCAGGCGACCTACAATCAGCCCCAGCATTTT
J: TRBJ1-5
D: -
V: TRBV27
size: -

CDR3: CASSIGTDEFYEQYF
DNA: TGTGCCAGCTCAATCGGGACGGATGAATTTTACGAGCAGTACTTC
J: TRBJ2-7
D: -
V: TRBV18
size: few

CDR3: CASSIALRGSGYTF
DNA: TGTGCCAGTAGTATAGCCTTACGGGGGAGCGGCTACACCTTC
J: TRBJ1-2
D: -
V: TRBV19
size: few

CDR3: CASSLNPGSDTQYF
DNA: TGTGCCAGCAGCTTAAATCCGGGTTCAGATACGCAGTATTTT
J: TRBJ2-3
D: -
V: TRBV7-3
size: many

CDR3: CASSSSGKGEQYF
DNA: TGTGCCAGCAGCTCAAGCGGGAAGGGGGAGCAGTACTTC
J: TRBJ2-7
D: TRBD2
V: TRBV12-3/TRBV12-4
size: many

CDR3: CASSLTAYEQYF
DNA: TGCGCCAGCAGCTTGACTGCTTACGAGCAGTACTTC
J: TRBJ2-7
D: -
V: TRBV5-1
size: -

CDR3: CASSLMGSGTRGEQYF
DNA: TGTGCCAGCAGCTTAATGGGAAGCGGGACAAGAGGGGAGCAGTACTTC
J: TRBJ2-7
D: -
V: TRBV7-3
size: -

CDR3: CAISETPDTQYF
DNA: TGTGCCATCAGTGAAACCCCAGATACGCAGTATTTT
J: TRBJ2-3
D: -
V: TRBV10-3
size: many

CDR3: CASSHQGKANYGYTF
DNA: TGTGCCAGCAGTCATCAGGGGAAAGCTAACTATGGCTACACCTTC
J: TRBJ1-2
D: -
V: TRBV6-2/TRBV6-3
size: -

CDR3: CASKETGGGSYEQYF
DNA: TGTGCCAGCAAAGAGACAGGGGGCGGCTCCTACGAGCAGTACTTC
J: TRBJ2-7
D: TRBD1
V: TRBV6-1
size: -

CDR3: CASSREVGIDTGELFF
DNA: TGTGCCAGCAGCCGGGAGGTAGGGATTGACACCGGGGAGCTGTTTTTT
J: TRBJ2-2
D: -
V: TRBV3-1
size: -

CDR3: CASGLAGQETQYF
DNA: TGTGCCAGCGGGCTAGCGGGACAAGAGACCCAGTACTTC
J: TRBJ2-5
D: TRBD2
V: TRBV3-1
size: few

CDR3: CASSRTGGASNEQFF
DNA: TGCGCCAGCAGCCGAACAGGGGGCGCAAGCAATGAGCAGTTCTTC
J: TRBJ2-1
D: TRBD1
V: TRBV5-1
size: -

CDR3: CASSLVDEAFF
DNA: TGTGCCAGCAGCTTAGTCGATGAAGCTTTCTTT
J: TRBJ1-1
D: -
V: TRBV11-2
size: many

CDR3: CASSTLAGGDTQYF
DNA: TGTGCCAGCAGTACTCTAGCCGGGGGGGATACGCAGTATTTT
J: TRBJ2-3
D: TRBD2
V: TRBV27
size: few

CDR3: CATSDPPTGRSGANVLTF
DNA: TGTGCCACCAGTGATCCCCCCACGGGGCGCTCTGGGGCCAACGTCCTGACTTTC
J: TRBJ2-6
D: -
V: TRBV24-1
size: few

CDR3: CASSTWDRSSRASSGNTIYF
DNA: TGTGCCAGCAGCACCTGGGACAGGTCGTCCAGGGCGAGCTCTGGAAACACCATATATTTT
J: TRBJ1-3
D: TRBD1
V: TRBV9
size: -

CDR3: CASSLDWLAGEDEQYF
DNA: TGTGCCAGCAGCTTAGATTGGCTAGCGGGAGAAGACGAGCAGTACTTC
J: TRBJ2-7
D: TRBD2
V: TRBV11-2
size: many

CDR3: CASSLTGSVDSPLHF
DNA: TGTGCCAGCAGCCTGACAGGTTCCGTGGATTCACCCCTCCACTTT
J: TRBJ1-6
D: -
V: TRBV3-1
size: -

CDR3: CASSLVASGSYDEQFF
DNA: TGCGCCAGCAGCTTGGTGGCTAGCGGGAGTTACGATGAGCAGTTCTTC
J: TRBJ2-1
D: TRBD2
V: TRBV5-1
size: -

CDR3: CASRLSGQTRQETQYF
DNA: TGTGCCAGCAGACTATCGGGACAGACCCGCCAAGAGACCCAGTACTTC
J: TRBJ2-5
D: TRBD1
V: TRBV13
size: -